A single sample is the source of the 30 T cell receptor beta chains below, sequenced in a study of T cells after somatic rescue of genetic block. TCRdb's copy holds only in-frame clones and misses some; the assay was immunoSEQ multiplex PCR. The sample records 7,500 to 9,000 clones, roughly 80% being singletons. Sequenced material: peripheral blood mononuclear cells (PBMCs). The origin of the receptors is a boy under 18.

V usage is TRBV7-9 and J usage is TRBJ2-2; no clear D. Trimming cost V 3 bases and J 5 bases, with 13 bases left between them. This CDR3 region has 15 residues. Germline V gene data show CDR1 as SEHNR and CDR2 as FQNEAQ (reference sequence). This CDR3 is CASSFGSYQTGELFF. The CDR3 DNA follows: TGTGCCAGCAGCTTCGGATCTTACCAAACCGGGGAGCTGTTTTTT.

This sequence joins TRBV6-6 and TRBJ2-3; 7 positions match TRBD1. Losses at the gene ends were 7 bases for V and 4 bases for J; bases not matched to a gene: 8. CDR3 size: 14 residues. CDR1 and CDR2 from the germline V gene are MNHNY and SVGAGI (reference sequence). The CDR3 sequence: CASKDRKGADTQYF. The CDR3 DNA is TGTGCCAGCAAGGACAGGAAAGGCGCAGATACGCAGTATTTT.

J is TRBJ2-6 and V is TRBV27; possibly TRBD2 for D (5 bases). The CDR3 has 17 amino acids. CDR1 is MNHEY and CDR2 is SMNVEV in the germline V gene (reference sequence). V was trimmed by 2 bases and J by 5 bases, leaving 16 bases between them. CDR3 in DNA: TGTGCCAGCAGTTTAATATGGACTCCCGGCTGGGCCAACGTCCTGACTTTC. It translates to CASSLIWTPGWANVLTF.

This clone has more than one count but fewer than ten. This sequence joins TRBV4-3 and TRBJ2-3; 13 bases line up with TRBD2. CDR1 and CDR2 from the germline V gene are LGHNA and YSLEER. The V gene end was trimmed by 1 base and the J gene end by 5 bases; junction bases not matched to a gene: 3. The CDR3 spans 16 residues. This chain's CDR3 is CASSQGGLAGVDTQYF. The CDR3 DNA follows: TGCGCCAGCAGCCAAGGCGGACTAGCGGGAGTAGATACGCAGTATTTT.

Notes on this clone: Relative to the germline gene, one junction end is altered; a read error may explain this. Different DNA sequences within this sample yield the same CDR3. V usage is TRBV5-6 and J usage is TRBJ2-5; weak D call: TRBD2 (6 bases). The CDR3 runs 15 residues. The germline CDR1 and CDR2 sequences are SGHDT and YYEEEE. The DNA for the CDR3 is TGCGCCAGCAGCTCGGTAGGGGCGGGAAAAGAGACCCAGTACTTC. It specifies CASSSVGAGKETQYF.

The CDR3 loop is CASSLGASGQETQYF. The CDR3, as DNA: TGTGCCAGCAGCTTAGGGGCTAGCGGTCAAGAGACCCAGTACTTC. The J gene is TRBJ2-5, the V gene TRBV11-3, with 7 bases identical to TRBD2. Germline trimming cut 1 base from V and 2 bases from J; bases unmatched to any gene: 4. This CDR3 is 15 amino acids long. Germline CDR1 and CDR2: SGHNT and YENEEA.

This sequence joins TRBV9 and TRBJ2-7; D may be TRBD2 (6 bases). The CDR3 spans 13 residues. Germline-derived CDR1 and CDR2 are SGDLS and YYNGEE. V dropped 0 bases and J dropped 2 bases, with 6 bases sitting between them. In DNA form, the CDR3 reads TGTGCCAGCAGCGTAGGACTAGCCTACGAGCAGTACTTC. It yields the protein CASSVGLAYEQYF.

This chain connects TRBV2 to TRBJ2-5; 8 bases fit TRBD2. Losses at the gene ends were 2 bases for V and 5 bases for J; bases not matched to a gene: 4. Germline-derived CDR1 and CDR2 are SNHLY and FYNNEI. The CDR3 is made up of 14 amino acids. The CDR3 bases are TGTGCCAGCAGTGAATCGGGGGGGTGGGAGACCCAGTACTTC. It specifies CASSESGGWETQYF.

This clone was counted a single time. J is TRBJ2-5 and V is TRBV11-2; no reliable D call. V dropped 3 bases and J dropped 5 bases, with 10 bases sitting between them. Germline-derived CDR1 and CDR2 are SGHAT and FQNNGV. The CDR3 contains 13 residues. Written as DNA, the CDR3 is TGTGCCAGCAGCTTTGGGTCTCGGGAGACCCAGTACTTC. Translation: CASSFGSRETQYF.

The gene calls are TRBV7-2 and TRBJ2-1; no definite D call. V was cut by 9 bases and J by 7 bases, with 16 bases left in between. The CDR3 covers 13 residues. Germline V CDR1 and CDR2: SGHTA, FQGNSA. CDR3 DNA: TGTGCCAGTAGACCCTCCCCGCGAAATGAGCAGTTCTTC. Residues: CASRPSPRNEQFF. The full variable domain, its missing parts supplied by reference TRBV7-2 and TRBJ2-1, is GAGVSQSPSNKVTEKGKDVELRCDPISGHTALYWYRQSLGQGLEFLIYFQGNSAPDKSGLPSDRFSAERTGGSVSTLTIQRTQQEDSAVYLCASRPSPRNEQFFGPGTRLTVL.

This chain uses TRBV5-1 with TRBJ2-5, with D perhaps being TRBD1 or TRBD2 (5 bases each). CDR1 is SGHRS and CDR2 is YFSETQ in the germline V gene. There are 15 residues in the CDR3. Trimming took 2 bases from V and 4 from J, leaving 15 bases between them. CDR3 region: CASSLGTAMGETQYF. The DNA of the CDR3 is TGCGCCAGCAGCTTAGGGACCGCAATGGGAGAGACCCAGTACTTC. The whole variable domain, filled in from reference TRBV5-1 and TRBJ2-5, reads KAGVTQTPRYLIKTRGQQVTLSCSPISGHRSVSWYQQTPGQGLQFLFEYFSETQRNKGNFPGRFSGRQFSNSRSEMNVSTLELGDSALYLCASSLGTAMGETQYFGPGTRLLVL.

The chain employs TRBV10-3 and TRBJ2-1; D call uncertain. The CDR3 covers 12 residues. Between the trimmed V and J ends, which lost 6 bases and 9 bases, there was a span of 12 bases. Germline V CDR1 and CDR2: ENHRY, SYGVKD. CDR3 sequence reads: CAISQFVGEQFF. In nucleotides, the CDR3 is TGTGCCATCAGCCAATTTGTTGGTGAGCAGTTCTTC.

The V gene is TRBV5-1, the J gene TRBJ2-1; possible D gene TRBD1, 5 bases. CDR3 length equals 13 residues. Between the trimmed V and J ends, which lost 1 base and 5 bases, there was a span of 7 bases. CDR1 and CDR2 (germline): SGHRS, YFSETQ. The CDR3 DNA reads TGCGCCAGCAGCTTGCCAGGGAACAATGAGCAGTTCTTC. Amino acids: CASSLPGNNEQFF.

V gene TRBV4-3 combines with J gene TRBJ2-3; TRBD2 aligns across 9 bases. This CDR3 is 17 amino acids long. The germline gives CDR1 LGHNA, CDR2 YSLEER. The trim removed 2 bases at V and 4 bases at J, leaving 10 bases unmatched. As DNA, the CDR3 is TGCGCCAGCAGCCAAACTCCTAGCGGGACAGCACCAGATACGCAGTATTTT. Protein sequence: CASSQTPSGTAPDTQYF.

In this sample, this clone turned up once. The V call is TRBV4-2, the J call TRBJ2-7; D is unclear. V shed 0 bases and J shed 7 bases, with 13 bases lying between them. Germline CDR1 is LGHNA and CDR2 is YNFKEQ. This CDR3 is built from 14 residues. The CDR3 coding sequence is TGTGCCAGCAGCCAAGACGATCACAGCAAGGAGCAGTACTTC. It translates to CASSQDDHSKEQYF.

The chain uses TRBV5-1 and TRBJ2-6; D gene ambiguous. CDR1 is SGHRS, CDR2 YFSETQ, per germline. Trimming took 4 bases from V and 2 from J, leaving 10 bases between them. The CDR3 extends over 15 amino acids. The CDR3 here is CASSHPGAGANVLTF. In nucleotides, the CDR3 is TGCGCCAGCAGCCATCCAGGAGCTGGGGCCAACGTCCTGACTTTC.

The chain has TRBV25-1 and TRBJ2-7; D possibly matches TRBD1 or TRBD2 (5 bases each). V dropped 8 bases and J dropped 3 bases, with 23 bases sitting between them. The germline V gene has CDR1 MGHDK and CDR2 SYGVNS. The CDR3 has 16 residues. CDR3 residues: CASRVPKGRNVYEQYF. For the CDR3, the DNA is TGTGCCAGCCGCGTTCCAAAGGGACGGAATGTCTACGAGCAGTACTTC.

The genes are TRBV5-6 and TRBJ2-4; a weak D match, TRBD2 (5 bases). V lost 0 bases and J lost 9, with 7 bases in between. Germline V CDR1 and CDR2: SGHDT, YYEEEE. The CDR3 runs to 12 residues. Written as DNA, the CDR3 is TGTGCCAGCAGCTTGGACGCGGGCATTCAGTACTTC. It is translated as CASSLDAGIQYF.

The chain has TRBV7-6 and TRBJ1-1, with unresolved D. The CDR3 is 14 residues long. V gave up 5 bases and J gave up 5 bases, with 15 bases separating them. Germline V gives CDR1 SGHVS, CDR2 FNYEAQ. This chain's CDR3 is CASSLSPWGTEAFF. The CDR3 bases are TGTGCCAGCAGCCTTTCCCCTTGGGGTACTGAAGCTTTCTTT.

V usage is TRBV6-5 and J usage is TRBJ2-1, with 7 bases matching TRBD2. Germline assignment: CDR1 MNHEY and CDR2 SVGAGI. J lost 5 bases, V lost 8 bases, and 6 bases had no gene match. The CDR3 has 13 residues. As DNA, the CDR3 is TGTGCCAGCTCGGGACTAAAGGACAATGAGCAGTTCTTC. Its translation: CASSGLKDNEQFF.

The V gene is TRBV6-1, the J gene TRBJ1-3; no firm D call. Trimming took off 6 bases at V and 1 base at J, with 13 bases between the two ends. Germline V gene lookup returns CDR1 MNHNS and CDR2 SASEGT. The CDR3 spans 15 residues. CDR3 nucleotide sequence: TGTGCCAGCAGGCCCTTGGGGTGGTCTGGAAACACCATATATTTT. Its translation is CASRPLGWSGNTIYF.

The rearrangement uses TRBV4-1 and TRBJ1-5, with D perhaps TRBD1 (5 bases). V gave up 1 base and J gave up 0 bases, with 19 bases separating them. The CDR3 is 19 residues long. The V gene's germline CDR1 is MGHRA and CDR2 YSYEKL. The CDR3 spells CASSQGKTQADYSNQPQHF. DNA for the CDR3: TGCGCCAGCAGCCAAGGTAAGACACAGGCGGACTATAGCAATCAGCCCCAGCATTTT.

The V and J genes are TRBV7-8 and TRBJ2-7, with no clear D. Germline-derived CDR1 and CDR2 are SGHVS and FQNEAQ. This CDR3 spans 10 amino acids. V was cut by 5 bases and J by 3 bases, with 2 bases left in between. The chain's CDR3 is CASSNYEQYF. CDR3 coding DNA: TGTGCCAGCAGCAACTACGAGCAGTACTTC.

The genes are TRBV27 and TRBJ1-5; 7 positions match TRBD1. Germline CDR1 is MNHEY and CDR2 is SMNVEV (reference sequence). CDR3 length: 15 residues. V was pared by 6 bases and J by 1 base, with 6 bases of the junction left unmatched. The CDR3 coding sequence is TGTGCCAGCAGAGCCGGGACAGTCAGCAATCAGCCCCAGCATTTT. The encoded protein is CASRAGTVSNQPQHF.

The chain is built from TRBV15 and TRBJ2-2, with D possibly TRBD1 on 6 matching bases. Deletions cut 1 base from V and 8 bases from J, with 11 bases between. CDR1 and CDR2 (germline): LNHNV, YYDKDF (reference sequence). The CDR3 has 14 amino acids. This CDR3 is CATSRGPTGGELFF. The CDR3 DNA sequence: TGTGCCACCAGCAGAGGCCCCACAGGGGGGGAGCTGTTTTTT.

This chain joins TRBV6-1 and TRBJ2-1; D not certain. The germline V and J ends were trimmed by 1 base and 10 bases, with 5 bases remaining between them. CDR1 and CDR2 from the germline V gene are MNHNS and SASEGT. The CDR3 spans 11 residues. The CDR3 DNA is TGTGCCAGCAGTGAAGTCCTGGAGCAGTTCTTC. Its translation is CASSEVLEQFF.

The chain has TRBV5-6 and TRBJ1-5; the D is unclear. The CDR3 has 13 residues. CDR1 SGHDT and CDR2 YYEEEE come from the germline V gene. Trimming took off 5 bases at V and 0 bases at J, with 6 bases between the two ends. The CDR3 sequence: CASSWGSNQPQHF. CDR3 DNA: TGTGCCAGCAGTTGGGGTAGCAATCAGCCCCAGCATTTT.

The V call is TRBV5-6, the J call TRBJ1-4; 7 bases match TRBD1. The junction had 5 bases not matched to a gene; V was cut back by 3 bases and J by 3 bases. This CDR3 is 15 amino acids long. Per the germline V gene, CDR1 is SGHDT and CDR2 is YYEEEE. CDR3 residues: CASSYGTASNEKLFF. The DNA for the CDR3 is TGTGCCAGCAGCTATGGGACAGCCTCTAATGAAAAACTGTTTTTT.

V and J are TRBV15 and TRBJ2-7; D may match TRBD1 or TRBD2 (5 bases each). CDR3 length: 15 residues. V was pared by 5 bases and J by 1 base, with 15 bases between. CDR1 and CDR2 (germline): LNHNV, YYDKDF (reference sequence). The chain's CDR3 is CATSGAGDGSYEQYF. DNA for the CDR3: TGTGCCACCAGCGGGGCCGGGGACGGGTCCTACGAGCAGTACTTC.

The chain recombines TRBV10-1 with TRBJ1-1; no definite D call. V was clipped by 4 bases and J by 5 bases, with 11 bases between them. CDR1 WNHNN and CDR2 SYGVQD come from the germline V gene (reference sequence). CDR3 length equals 13 residues. The CDR3: CASSGVGDTEAFF. The CDR3 DNA reads TGCGCCAGCAGTGGTGTCGGGGATACTGAAGCTTTCTTT.